These 7 T cell receptor beta chains originate from one sample sequenced in a study of T cells after yellow fever vaccination. MiXCR, applied by TCRdb to the 5' RACE reads, yields one record per CDR3 protein. This sample carries roughly 310,000 distinct CDR3 sequences, 8.7% of them seen once, and the ten largest clones take over 15%. The sequenced sample was PBMCs, obtained on the day of the first yellow fever vaccination. These TCRs come from a man aged 18 to 30 who received the YFV17D yellow fever vaccine.

This clonotype showed up just a few times. The V gene is TRBV7-3, the J gene TRBJ2-7; no firm D call. CDR3 length: 10 residues. Germline V gene data show CDR1 as SGHTA and CDR2 as FQGTGA. V dropped 7 bases and J dropped 3 bases, with 4 bases sitting between them. The CDR3 is CASIYYEQYF. Written as DNA, the CDR3 is TGTGCCAGCATCTACTACGAGCAGTACTTC.

The rearrangement links TRBV29-1 to TRBJ2-5, with TRBD2 matching over 8 bases. Germline lookup yields CDR1 SQVTM and CDR2 ANQGSEA. Trimming removed 3 bases from V and 5 bases from J; junction bases left unmatched: 2. The CDR3 runs to 12 residues. The chain's CDR3 is CSVETSVETQYF. DNA for the CDR3: TGCAGCGTTGAGACTAGCGTTGAGACCCAGTACTTC.

Ten or more counts support this clonotype. This rearrangement joins TRBV12-3 or TRBV12-4 to TRBJ1-5; no firm D call. The CDR3 loop spans 15 amino acids. V gave up 6 bases and J gave up 7 bases, with 19 bases separating them. In DNA form, the CDR3 reads TGTGCCAGCAGGCGGAGTGGGGTCACAAGGCAGCCCCAGCATTTT. Translated: CASRRSGVTRQPQHF.

This clonotype was detected only a few times. V is TRBV12-3 or TRBV12-4 and J is TRBJ1-5, with TRBD1 matching over 7 bases. The J segment lost 5 bases and the V segment lost 6 bases, leaving 7 bases of the junction unmatched. CDR3 length: 14 amino acids. CDR3 residues: CASRGDSLYQPQHF. CDR3 DNA sequence: TGTGCCAGCAGAGGGGACAGTCTTTATCAGCCCCAGCATTTT.

The chain links TRBV20-1 to TRBJ2-5; TRBD2 matches 12 bases. The CDR3 sequence is 16 residues long. The germline V gene encodes CDR1 DFQATT and CDR2 SNEGSKA (reference sequence). Trimming removed 2 bases from V and 5 bases from J; junction bases left unmatched: 9. The CDR3 DNA is TGCAGTGCTAGATCCCAACCTAGCGGGGGGGCTGAGACCCAGTACTTC. Translation: CSARSQPSGGAETQYF.

The chain joins TRBV20-1 to TRBJ2-7; D call uncertain. This CDR3 is built from 13 residues. Trimming took 6 bases from V and 2 from J, leaving 14 bases between them. Germline-derived CDR1 and CDR2 are DFQATT and SNEGSKA (reference sequence). The CDR3 loop reads CSAIPFNPYEQYV. The CDR3 nucleotides read TGCAGTGCAATCCCATTCAACCCCTACGAGCAGTACGTC.

The chain carries TRBV4-3 and TRBJ2-7; 10 nucleotides match TRBD1. V gave up 5 bases and J gave up 3 bases; unmatched junction bases: 10. The CDR3 loop spans 16 amino acids. CDR1 and CDR2 (germline): LGHNA, YSLEER. CDR3 protein: CASSFHDRGLLYEQYV. The CDR3 DNA follows: TGCGCCAGCAGCTTCCACGACAGGGGGCTCCTCTACGAGCAGTACGTC.